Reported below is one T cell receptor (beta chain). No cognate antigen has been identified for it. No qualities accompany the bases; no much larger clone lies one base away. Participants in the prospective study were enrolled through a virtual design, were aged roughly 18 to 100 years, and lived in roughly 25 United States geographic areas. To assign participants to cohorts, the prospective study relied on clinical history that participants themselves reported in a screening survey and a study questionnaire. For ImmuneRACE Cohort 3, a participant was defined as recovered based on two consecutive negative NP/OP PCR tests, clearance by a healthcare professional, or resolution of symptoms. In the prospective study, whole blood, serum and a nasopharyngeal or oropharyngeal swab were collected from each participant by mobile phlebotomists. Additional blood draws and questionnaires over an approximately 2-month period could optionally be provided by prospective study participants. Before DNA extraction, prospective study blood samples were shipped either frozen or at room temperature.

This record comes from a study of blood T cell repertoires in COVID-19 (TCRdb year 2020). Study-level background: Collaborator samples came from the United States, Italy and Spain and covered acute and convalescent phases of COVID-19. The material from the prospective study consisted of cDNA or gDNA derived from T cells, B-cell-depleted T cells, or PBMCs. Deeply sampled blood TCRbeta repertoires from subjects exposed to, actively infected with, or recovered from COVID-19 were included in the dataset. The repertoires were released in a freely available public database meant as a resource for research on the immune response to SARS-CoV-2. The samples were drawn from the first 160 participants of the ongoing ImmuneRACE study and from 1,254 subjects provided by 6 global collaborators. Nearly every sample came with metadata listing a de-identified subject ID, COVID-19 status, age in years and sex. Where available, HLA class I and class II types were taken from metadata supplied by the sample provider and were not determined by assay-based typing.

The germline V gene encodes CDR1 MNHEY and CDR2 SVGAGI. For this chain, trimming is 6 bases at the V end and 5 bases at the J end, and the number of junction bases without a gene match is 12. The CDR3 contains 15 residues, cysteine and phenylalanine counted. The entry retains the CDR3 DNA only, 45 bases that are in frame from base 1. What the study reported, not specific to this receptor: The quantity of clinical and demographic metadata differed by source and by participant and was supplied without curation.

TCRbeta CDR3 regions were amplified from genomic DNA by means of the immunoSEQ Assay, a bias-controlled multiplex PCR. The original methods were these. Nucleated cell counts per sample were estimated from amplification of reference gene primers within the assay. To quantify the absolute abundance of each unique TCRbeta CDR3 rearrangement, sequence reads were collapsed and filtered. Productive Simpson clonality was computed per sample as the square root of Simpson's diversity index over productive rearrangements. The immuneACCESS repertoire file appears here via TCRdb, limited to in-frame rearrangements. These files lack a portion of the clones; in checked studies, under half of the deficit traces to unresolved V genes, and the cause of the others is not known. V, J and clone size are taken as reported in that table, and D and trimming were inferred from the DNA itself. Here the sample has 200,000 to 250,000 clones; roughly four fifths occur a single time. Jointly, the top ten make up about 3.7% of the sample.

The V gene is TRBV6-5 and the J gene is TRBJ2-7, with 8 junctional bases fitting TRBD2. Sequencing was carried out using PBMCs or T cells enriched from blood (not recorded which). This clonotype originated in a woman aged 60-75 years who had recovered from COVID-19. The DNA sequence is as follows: TGTGCCAGCAGCCCCCCCGAAGCGGGAGCACACGAGCAGTACTTC. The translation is CASSPPEAGAHEQYF.